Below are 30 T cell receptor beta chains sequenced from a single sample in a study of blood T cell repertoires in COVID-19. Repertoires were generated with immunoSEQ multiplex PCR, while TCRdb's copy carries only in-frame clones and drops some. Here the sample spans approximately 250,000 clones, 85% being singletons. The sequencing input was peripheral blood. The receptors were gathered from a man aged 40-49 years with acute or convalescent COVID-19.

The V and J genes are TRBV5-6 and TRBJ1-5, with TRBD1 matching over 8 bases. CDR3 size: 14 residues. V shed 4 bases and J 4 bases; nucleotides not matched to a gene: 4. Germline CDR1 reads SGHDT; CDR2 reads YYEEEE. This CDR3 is CASSTGTGNQPQHF. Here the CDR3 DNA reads TGTGCCAGCAGCACCGGGACAGGAAATCAGCCCCAGCATTTT.

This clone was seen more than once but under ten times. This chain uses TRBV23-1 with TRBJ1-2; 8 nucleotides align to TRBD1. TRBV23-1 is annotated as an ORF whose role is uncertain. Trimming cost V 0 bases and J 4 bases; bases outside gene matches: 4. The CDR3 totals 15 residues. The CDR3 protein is CASSQSNRGSYGYTF. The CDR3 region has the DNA TGCGCCAGCAGTCAATCGAACAGGGGGAGCTATGGCTACACCTTC.

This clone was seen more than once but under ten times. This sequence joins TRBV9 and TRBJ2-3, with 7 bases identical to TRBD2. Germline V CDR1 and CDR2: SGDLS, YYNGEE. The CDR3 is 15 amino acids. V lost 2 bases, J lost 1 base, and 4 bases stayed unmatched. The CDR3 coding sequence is TGTGCCAGCAGCGTCGGGAGGCCCGGCACAGATACGCAGTATTTT. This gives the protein CASSVGRPGTDTQYF.

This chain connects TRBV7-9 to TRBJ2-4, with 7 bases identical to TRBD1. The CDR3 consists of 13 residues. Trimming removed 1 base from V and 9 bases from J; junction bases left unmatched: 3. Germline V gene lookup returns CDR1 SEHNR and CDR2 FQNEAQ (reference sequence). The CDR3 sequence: CASSLEGGGIQYF. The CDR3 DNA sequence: TGTGCCAGCAGCTTAGAAGGGGGCGGCATTCAGTACTTC. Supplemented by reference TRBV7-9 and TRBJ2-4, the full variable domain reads DTGVSQNPRHKITKRGQNVTFRCDPISEHNRLYWYRQTLGQGPEFLTYFQNEAQLEKSRLLSDRFSAERPKGSFSTLEIQRTEQGDSAMYLCASSLEGGGIQYFGAGTRLSVL.

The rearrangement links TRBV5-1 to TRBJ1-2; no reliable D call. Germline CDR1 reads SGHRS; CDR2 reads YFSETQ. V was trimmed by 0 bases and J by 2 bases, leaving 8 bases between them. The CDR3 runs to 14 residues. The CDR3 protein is CASSLGEANYGYTF. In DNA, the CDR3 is TGCGCCAGCAGCTTGGGTGAGGCCAACTATGGCTACACCTTC.

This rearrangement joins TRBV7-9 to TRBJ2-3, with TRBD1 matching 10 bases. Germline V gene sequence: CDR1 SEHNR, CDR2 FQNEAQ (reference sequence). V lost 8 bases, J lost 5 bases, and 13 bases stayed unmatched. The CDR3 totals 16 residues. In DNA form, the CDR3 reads TGTGCCAGCGCCGGATCGGGGACAGGGGTTTTAGATACGCAGTATTTT. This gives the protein CASAGSGTGVLDTQYF.

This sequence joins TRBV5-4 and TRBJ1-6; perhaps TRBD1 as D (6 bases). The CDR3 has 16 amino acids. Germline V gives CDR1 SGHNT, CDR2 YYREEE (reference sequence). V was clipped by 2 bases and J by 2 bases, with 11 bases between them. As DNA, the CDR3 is TGTGCCAGCAGCTTTGGACAGAAGACCTATAATTCACCCCTCCACTTT. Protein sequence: CASSFGQKTYNSPLHF. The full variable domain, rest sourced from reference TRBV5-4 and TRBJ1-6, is ETGVTQSPTHLIKTRGQQVTLRCSSQSGHNTVSWYQQALGQGPQFIFQYYREEENGRGNFPPRFSGLQFPNYSSELNVNALELDDSALYLCASSFGQKTYNSPLHFGNGTRLTVT.

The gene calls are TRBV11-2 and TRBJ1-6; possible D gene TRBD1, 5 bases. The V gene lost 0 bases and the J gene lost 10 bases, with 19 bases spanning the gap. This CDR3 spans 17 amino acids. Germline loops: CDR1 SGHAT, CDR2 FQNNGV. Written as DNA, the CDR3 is TGTGCCAGCAGCTTAGACCCTCTAAGACAGAGGTGGTCACCCCTCCACTTT. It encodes CASSLDPLRQRWSPLHF.

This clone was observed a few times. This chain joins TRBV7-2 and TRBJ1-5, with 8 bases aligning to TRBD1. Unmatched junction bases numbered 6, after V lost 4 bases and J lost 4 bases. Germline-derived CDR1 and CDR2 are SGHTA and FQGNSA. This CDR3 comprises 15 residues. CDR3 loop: CASSSLGQGNQPQHF. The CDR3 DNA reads TGTGCCAGCAGCTCCCTAGGACAGGGAAATCAGCCCCAGCATTTT.

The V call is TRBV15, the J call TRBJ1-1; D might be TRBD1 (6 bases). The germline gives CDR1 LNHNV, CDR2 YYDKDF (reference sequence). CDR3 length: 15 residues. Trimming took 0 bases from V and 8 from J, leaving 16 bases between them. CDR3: CATSRDHTGTLEAFF. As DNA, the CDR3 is TGTGCCACCAGCAGAGATCATACAGGGACCTTAGAAGCTTTCTTT.

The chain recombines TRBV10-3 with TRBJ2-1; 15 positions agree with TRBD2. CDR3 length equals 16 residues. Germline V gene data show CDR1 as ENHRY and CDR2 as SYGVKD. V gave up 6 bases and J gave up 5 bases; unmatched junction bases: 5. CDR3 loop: CAISPGLAGGNNEQFF. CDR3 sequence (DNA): TGTGCCATCAGCCCGGGACTAGCGGGGGGTAACAATGAGCAGTTCTTC.

This CDR3 reads CASSRGQFYEQYF. DNA of the CDR3: TGTGCCAGTAGTAGGGGACAGTTCTACGAGCAGTACTTC. The chain combines TRBV19 with TRBJ2-7; 7 bases agree with TRBD1. With V trimmed by 4 bases and J by 3 bases, 3 bases remained unmatched. Germline loops: CDR1 LNHDA, CDR2 SQIVND (reference sequence). The CDR3 covers 13 residues.

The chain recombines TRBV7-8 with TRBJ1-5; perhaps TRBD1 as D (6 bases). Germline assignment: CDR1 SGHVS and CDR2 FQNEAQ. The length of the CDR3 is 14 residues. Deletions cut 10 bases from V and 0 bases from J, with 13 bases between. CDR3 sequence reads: CATTDSNSNQPQHF. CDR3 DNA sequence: TGTGCCACTACGGACAGCAATAGCAATCAGCCCCAGCATTTT.

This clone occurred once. CDR3 DNA sequence: TGTGCCAGCAGCTTACGGCAGGGGCCCGACCCCTATGGCTACACCTTC. It codes for CASSLRQGPDPYGYTF. The V and J genes are TRBV7-8 and TRBJ1-2; TRBD1 might be the D (6 bases). Germline lookup yields CDR1 SGHVS and CDR2 FQNEAQ. Trimming shortened V by 2 bases and J by 4 bases, and 17 bases separated the two germline ends. The CDR3 contains 16 residues.

CDR3 sequence reads: CASSRDKSYNEQFF. Here the CDR3 DNA reads TGTGCCAGCAGCCGGGATAAGTCCTACAATGAGCAGTTCTTC. The chain combines TRBV11-3 with TRBJ2-1, with D possibly being TRBD2 (5 bases). Trimming left V 5 bases short and J 1 base short, with 9 bases between. CDR1 SGHNT and CDR2 YENEEA come from the germline V gene. The length of the CDR3 is 14 residues.

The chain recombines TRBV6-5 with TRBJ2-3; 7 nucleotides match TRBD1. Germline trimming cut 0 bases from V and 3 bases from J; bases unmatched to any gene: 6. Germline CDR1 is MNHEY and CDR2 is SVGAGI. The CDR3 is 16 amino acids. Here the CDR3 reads CASSYSSGGRTDTQYF. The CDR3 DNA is TGTGCCAGCAGTTACTCGTCAGGGGGTAGGACAGATACGCAGTATTTT.

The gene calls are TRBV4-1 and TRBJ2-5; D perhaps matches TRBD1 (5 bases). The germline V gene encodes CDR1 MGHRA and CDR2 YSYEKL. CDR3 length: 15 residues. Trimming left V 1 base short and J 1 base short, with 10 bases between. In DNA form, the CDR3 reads TGCGCCAGCAGCCAAGTAAACAGGATCCAAGAGACCCAGTACTTC. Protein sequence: CASSQVNRIQETQYF.

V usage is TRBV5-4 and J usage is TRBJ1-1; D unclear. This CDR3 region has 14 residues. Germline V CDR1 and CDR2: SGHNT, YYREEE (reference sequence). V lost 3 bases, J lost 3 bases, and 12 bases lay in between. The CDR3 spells CASSSGGRDTEAFF. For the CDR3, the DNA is TGTGCCAGCAGCTCCGGAGGAAGGGACACTGAAGCTTTCTTT.

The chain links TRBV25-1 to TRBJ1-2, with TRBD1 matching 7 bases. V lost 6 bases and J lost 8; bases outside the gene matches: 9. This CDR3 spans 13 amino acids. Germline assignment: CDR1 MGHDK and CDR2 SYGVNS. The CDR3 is CASRGQLPGGYTF. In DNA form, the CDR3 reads TGTGCCAGCAGGGGACAGCTTCCCGGAGGCTACACCTTC.

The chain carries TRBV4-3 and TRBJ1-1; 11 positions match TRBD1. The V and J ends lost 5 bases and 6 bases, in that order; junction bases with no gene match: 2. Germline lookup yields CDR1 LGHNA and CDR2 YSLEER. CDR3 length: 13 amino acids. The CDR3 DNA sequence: TGCGCCAGCAGCTGGGACAGGGGGGCTGAAGCTTTCTTT. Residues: CASSWDRGAEAFF.

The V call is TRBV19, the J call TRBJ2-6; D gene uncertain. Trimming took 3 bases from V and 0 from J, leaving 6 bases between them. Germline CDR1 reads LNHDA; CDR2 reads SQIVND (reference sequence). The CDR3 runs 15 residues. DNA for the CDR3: TGTGCCAGTAGTATGCCCAGCTCTGGGGCCAACGTCCTGACTTTC. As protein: CASSMPSSGANVLTF.

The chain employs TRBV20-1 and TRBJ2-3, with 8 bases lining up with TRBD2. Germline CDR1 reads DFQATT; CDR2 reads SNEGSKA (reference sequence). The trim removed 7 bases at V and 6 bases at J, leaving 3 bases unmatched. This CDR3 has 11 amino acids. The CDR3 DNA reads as TGCAGTGTAGCGGGGATGGATACGCAGTATTTT. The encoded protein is CSVAGMDTQYF.

CDR3 sequence: CAVRGGEQYF. CDR3 nucleotides: TGTGCAGTTAGGGGGGGAGAGCAGTACTTC. The chain carries TRBV3-1 (or the pseudogene TRBV3-2) and TRBJ2-7; D possibly corresponds to TRBD2 (7 bases). CDR1 is LGHDT and CDR2 is YNNKEL in the germline V gene (reference sequence). There are 10 residues in the CDR3.

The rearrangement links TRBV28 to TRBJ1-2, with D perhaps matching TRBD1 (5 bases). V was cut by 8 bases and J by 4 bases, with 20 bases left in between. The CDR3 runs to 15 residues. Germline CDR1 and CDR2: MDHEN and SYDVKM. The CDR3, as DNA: TGTGCCAGCTCGAACGACCAAACGGGGGGCTATGGCTACACCTTC. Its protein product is CASSNDQTGGYGYTF.

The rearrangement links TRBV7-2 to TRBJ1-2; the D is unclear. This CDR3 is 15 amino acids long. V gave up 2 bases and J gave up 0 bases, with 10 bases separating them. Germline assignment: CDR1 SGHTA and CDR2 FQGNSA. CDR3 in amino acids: CASSLQWAPNYGYTF. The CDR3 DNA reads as TGTGCCAGCAGCTTACAATGGGCGCCTAACTATGGCTACACCTTC. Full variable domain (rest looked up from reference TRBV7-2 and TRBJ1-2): GAGVSQSPSNKVTEKGKDVELRCDPISGHTALYWYRQSLGQGLEFLIYFQGNSAPDKSGLPSDRFSAERTGGSVSTLTIQRTQQEDSAVYLCASSLQWAPNYGYTFGSGTRLTVV.

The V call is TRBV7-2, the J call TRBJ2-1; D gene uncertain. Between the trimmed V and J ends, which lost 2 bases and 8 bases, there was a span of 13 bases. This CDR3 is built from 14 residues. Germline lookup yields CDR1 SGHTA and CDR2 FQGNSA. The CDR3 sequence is CASSLLVRAYEQFF. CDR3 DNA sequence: TGTGCCAGCAGCTTATTGGTAAGAGCGTATGAGCAGTTCTTC.

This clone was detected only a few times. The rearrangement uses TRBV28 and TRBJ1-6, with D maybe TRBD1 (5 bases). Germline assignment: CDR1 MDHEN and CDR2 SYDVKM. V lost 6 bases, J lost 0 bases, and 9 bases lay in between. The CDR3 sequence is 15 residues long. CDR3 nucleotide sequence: TGTGCCAGCAGGGACACGAGCTCCTATAATTCACCCCTCCACTTT. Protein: CASRDTSSYNSPLHF.

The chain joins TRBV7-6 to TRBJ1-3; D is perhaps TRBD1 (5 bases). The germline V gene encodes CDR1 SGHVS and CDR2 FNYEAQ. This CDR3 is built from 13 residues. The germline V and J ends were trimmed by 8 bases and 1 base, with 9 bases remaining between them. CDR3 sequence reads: CASGGGSGNTIYF. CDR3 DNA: TGTGCCAGCGGGGGGGGGTCTGGAAACACCATATATTTT.

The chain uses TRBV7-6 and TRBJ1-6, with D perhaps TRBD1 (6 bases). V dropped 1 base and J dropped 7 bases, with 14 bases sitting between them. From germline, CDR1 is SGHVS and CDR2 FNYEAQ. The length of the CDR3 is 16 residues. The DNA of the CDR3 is TGTGCCAGCAGCTTAGTCTTTGGGCAGGGGAATTCACCCCTCCACTTT. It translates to CASSLVFGQGNSPLHF.

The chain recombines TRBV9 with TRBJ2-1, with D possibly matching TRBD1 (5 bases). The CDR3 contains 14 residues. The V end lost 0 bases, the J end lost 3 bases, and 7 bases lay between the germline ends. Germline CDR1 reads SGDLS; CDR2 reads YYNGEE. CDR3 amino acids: CASSVGTIYNEQFF. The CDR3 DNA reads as TGTGCCAGCAGCGTAGGGACAATCTACAATGAGCAGTTCTTC.